Below are 24 T cell receptor beta chains sequenced from a single sample in a study of identical twins. TCRdb reprocessed the 5' RACE reads via MiXCR and lists one record per CDR3 protein. The table includes roughly 700,000 distinct CDR3 sequences, 8% to 9% detected once. These data are also associated with another study on yellow fever vaccine responses in identical twins.

The specimen was PBMCs. All receptors derive from a woman aged 18-29 years in good health.

This clonotype has more than one count but fewer than ten. The chain recombines TRBV29-1 with TRBJ2-1; 9 positions agree with TRBD1. Germline V gene sequence: CDR1 SQVTM, CDR2 ANQGSEA. Trimming at V came to 0 bases and at J to 5 bases, leaving 8 bases not matched to a gene. The CDR3 is 16 amino acids. Here the CDR3 DNA reads TGCAGCGTTGAAGAATGGGACAGGGTAAACGACAATGAGCAGTTCTTC. Its protein product is CSVEEWDRVNDNEQFF.

This clonotype appeared many times. The chain links TRBV12-3 or TRBV12-4 to TRBJ2-7; 8 bases agree with TRBD1. The CDR3 length is 15 residues. V shed 5 bases, J shed 2 bases, and the junction held 8 bases outside the gene matches. The CDR3: CASSPGTGEAYEQYF. For the CDR3, the DNA is TGTGCCAGCAGTCCCGGGACAGGTGAAGCCTACGAGCAGTACTTC.

The chain joins TRBV7-9 to TRBJ2-7, with 7 bases matching TRBD2. Germline V lookup: CDR1 SEHNR, CDR2 FQNEAQ (reference sequence). The CDR3 contains 15 residues. The trim removed 1 base at V and 5 bases at J, leaving 8 bases unmatched. CDR3 sequence (DNA): TGTGCCAGCAGCTTAGAAGTAGGGGAGGGCAACGAGCAGTACTTC. As protein: CASSLEVGEGNEQYF. The full variable domain, its missing parts supplied by reference TRBV7-9 and TRBJ2-7, is DTGVSQNPRHKITKRGQNVTFRCDPISEHNRLYWYRQTLGQGPEFLTYFQNEAQLEKSRLLSDRFSAERPKGSFSTLEIQRTEQGDSAMYLCASSLEVGEGNEQYFGPGTRLTVT.

A few counts support this clonotype. This chain uses TRBV19 with TRBJ2-5; D perhaps matches TRBD2 (6 bases). Trimming took 6 bases from V and 1 from J, leaving 9 bases between them. Germline-derived CDR1 and CDR2 are LNHDA and SQIVND (reference sequence). The CDR3 has 13 residues. The CDR3 DNA reads as TGTGCCAGTAGGGAGGGAGGCCAAGAGACCCAGTACTTC. This encodes CASREGGQETQYF.

This clonotype showed up many times. The chain combines TRBV11-2 with TRBJ2-1; D gene uncertain. The CDR3 is 16 residues long. Trimming stripped 2 bases from V and 8 bases from J, with 19 bases between. Germline CDR1 SGHAT, CDR2 FQNNGV. The CDR3 DNA sequence: TGTGCCAGCAGCTTATTAGGCGGAGTTTATGGGCATGAGCAGTTCTTC. It yields the protein CASSLLGGVYGHEQFF.

This clonotype was seen many times. The chain recombines TRBV7-3 with TRBJ2-1; the D is unclear. Trimming took off 0 bases at V and 4 bases at J, with 7 bases between the two ends. The CDR3 runs 14 residues. Germline lookup yields CDR1 SGHTA and CDR2 FQGTGA. CDR3 sequence reads: CASSLTGQYNEQFF. The CDR3 coding sequence is TGTGCCAGCAGCTTAACAGGCCAATACAATGAGCAGTTCTTC.

This clonotype was seen more than once but under ten times. The V call is TRBV7-9, the J call TRBJ2-7; D gene uncertain. Germline V lookup: CDR1 SEHNR, CDR2 FQNEAQ (reference sequence). This CDR3 is built from 12 residues. With 5 bases removed from V and 5 bases from J, the gap between germline ends came to 10 bases. Written as DNA, the CDR3 is TGTGCCAGCAGCCCCCCGGCAGACGAGCAGTACTTC. This encodes CASSPPADEQYF. Full variable domain (remainder filled in from reference TRBV7-9 and TRBJ2-7): DTGVSQNPRHKITKRGQNVTFRCDPISEHNRLYWYRQTLGQGPEFLTYFQNEAQLEKSRLLSDRFSAERPKGSFSTLEIQRTEQGDSAMYLCASSPPADEQYFGPGTRLTVT.

V usage is TRBV13 and J usage is TRBJ1-1; D may be TRBD1 (5 bases). The CDR3 totals 13 residues. The germline CDR1 and CDR2 sequences are PRHDT and FYEKMQ (reference sequence). Trimming removed 7 bases at V and 1 base at J, with 10 bases between. In DNA, the CDR3 is TGTGCCAGCAACCTGGACAAGAACACTGAAGCTTTCTTT. This codes for CASNLDKNTEAFF.

This clonotype appeared a few times. The chain has TRBV27 and TRBJ2-5; 11 nucleotides align to TRBD2. The CDR3 sequence is 18 residues long. With V trimmed by 5 bases and J by 5 bases, 16 bases remained unmatched. Germline V gene sequence: CDR1 MNHEY, CDR2 SMNVEV (reference sequence). The DNA of the CDR3 is TGTGCCAGCAGTCTGACCAGACTAGCGGGGAGGCCTAGGGAGACCCAGTACTTC. Its translation is CASSLTRLAGRPRETQYF.

This chain connects TRBV4-2 to TRBJ2-3; D possibly corresponds to TRBD2 (6 bases). Between the trimmed V and J ends, which lost 0 bases and 4 bases, there was a span of 8 bases. The germline V gene has CDR1 LGHNA and CDR2 YNFKEQ. The CDR3 spans 14 residues. The CDR3 is CASSQDPSADTQYF. The CDR3 DNA reads TGTGCCAGCAGCCAAGATCCTAGCGCAGATACGCAGTATTTT.

This chain joins TRBV20-1 and TRBJ2-7; 10 nucleotides line up with TRBD1. The germline CDR1 and CDR2 sequences are DFQATT and SNEGSKA (reference sequence). V lost 3 bases to trimming and J lost 2 bases; unmatched junction nucleotides: 7. This CDR3 comprises 15 residues. CDR3 in DNA: TGCAGTGCTAGTGATCGGGGACAGGGGACCTACGAGCAGTACTTC. Its protein product is CSASDRGQGTYEQYF.

This chain connects TRBV7-9 to TRBJ2-1, with D possibly matching TRBD2 (5 bases). The CDR3 has 15 residues. The V end lost 2 bases, the J end lost 9 bases, and 17 bases lay between the germline ends. From germline, CDR1 is SEHNR and CDR2 FQNEAQ (reference sequence). CDR3 protein: CASSLTGRGASEQFF. In nucleotides, the CDR3 is TGTGCCAGCAGCTTAACTGGACGGGGAGCTTCTGAGCAGTTCTTC. The full variable domain, rest sourced from reference TRBV7-9 and TRBJ2-1, is DTGVSQNPRHKITKRGQNVTFRCDPISEHNRLYWYRQTLGQGPEFLTYFQNEAQLEKSRLLSDRFSAERPKGSFSTLEIQRTEQGDSAMYLCASSLTGRGASEQFFGPGTRLTVL.

This clonotype was observed many times. J is TRBJ2-1 and V is TRBV20-1; 8 bases are a match to TRBD1. The CDR3 has 14 residues. The V segment lost 3 bases and the J segment 8 bases; nucleotides outside the gene matches: 9. Germline V gene sequence: CDR1 DFQATT, CDR2 SNEGSKA (reference sequence). CDR3 coding DNA: TGCAGTGCTAGGATGACAGGGGTAAGGGATGAGCAGTTCTTC. Residues: CSARMTGVRDEQFF.

This clonotype has only a few counts. V is TRBV4-2 and J is TRBJ2-7; 12 nucleotides align to TRBD1. The CDR3 has 14 residues. After removal of 6 bases from V and 7 bases from J, the junction contained 7 bases not matched to a gene. Germline V gives CDR1 LGHNA, CDR2 YNFKEQ. CDR3 sequence: CASSTGQGAWEQYF. Here the CDR3 DNA reads TGTGCCAGCAGTACGGGACAGGGGGCGTGGGAGCAGTACTTC.

This clonotype has just a few counts. This chain uses TRBV7-9 with TRBJ2-1, with no clear D. CDR3 size: 13 residues. Per germline, CDR1 SEHNR and CDR2 FQNEAQ (reference sequence). Trimming removed 5 bases from V and 7 bases from J, with 12 bases in between. Written as DNA, the CDR3 is TGTGCCAGCAGCCTCGTCGGCTTTAATGAGCAGTTCTTC. Its translation: CASSLVGFNEQFF.

In this sample, this clonotype turned up many times. This chain links TRBV27 with TRBJ2-1; 9 bases align to TRBD2. The CDR3 extends over 14 amino acids. J was trimmed by 10 bases and V by 2 bases; bases with no gene match: 6. Germline V lookup: CDR1 MNHEY, CDR2 SMNVEV (reference sequence). The CDR3 DNA is TGTGCCAGCAGTTTAGGGCGGGAGGGTACGGAGCAGTTCTTC. Translated: CASSLGREGTEQFF.

This clonotype turned up a few times. The V gene is TRBV7-9, the J gene TRBJ2-7; TRBD1 matches 10 bases. Germline lookup yields CDR1 SEHNR and CDR2 FQNEAQ (reference sequence). CDR3 length equals 15 residues. V lost 2 bases, J lost 4 bases, and 5 bases stayed unmatched. The CDR3 DNA follows: TGTGCCAGCAGCTTATTTGGGGACAGGGGATACGAGCAGTACTTC. Translating gives CASSLFGDRGYEQYF. Based on the CDR3 plus reference TRBV7-9 and TRBJ2-7, the full variable domain is DTGVSQNPRHKITKRGQNVTFRCDPISEHNRLYWYRQTLGQGPEFLTYFQNEAQLEKSRLLSDRFSAERPKGSFSTLEIQRTEQGDSAMYLCASSLFGDRGYEQYFGPGTRLTVT.

This clonotype was picked up many times. The chain employs TRBV6-5 and TRBJ2-7; TRBD2 matches 10 bases. V was clipped by 2 bases and J by 5 bases; unmatched bases: 6. The CDR3 is 15 residues long. Germline V gene lookup returns CDR1 MNHEY and CDR2 SVGAGI. The CDR3 is CASSYPLAGEDEQYF. CDR3 nucleotide sequence: TGTGCCAGCAGTTACCCCCTAGCGGGAGAGGACGAGCAGTACTTC.

This clonotype showed up many times. CDR3 in amino acids: CASSQRGLNNEQFF. The CDR3 region has the DNA TGTGCCAGCAGCCAGAGGGGGCTAAACAATGAGCAGTTCTTC. The chain carries TRBV14 and TRBJ2-1, with 7 bases matching TRBD1. The junction had 4 bases not matched to a gene; V was cut back by 3 bases and J by 5 bases. CDR1 SGHDN and CDR2 FVKESK come from the germline V gene. This CDR3 region has 14 residues. The variable domain in full, with the rest retrieved from reference TRBV14 and TRBJ2-1, is EAGVTQFPSHSVIEKGQTVTLRCDPISGHDNLYWYRRVMGKEIKFLLHFVKESKQDESGMPNNRFLAERTGGTYSTLKVQPAELEDSGVYFCASSQRGLNNEQFFGPGTRLTVL.

A few counts support this clonotype. V gene TRBV4-2 combines with J gene TRBJ2-3; 7 bases fit TRBD1. The CDR3 has 15 residues. CDR1 LGHNA and CDR2 YNFKEQ come from the germline V gene. V lost 0 bases, J lost 2 bases, and 2 bases stayed unmatched. DNA for the CDR3: TGTGCCAGCAGCCAAGAACAGGGGCCCACAGATACGCAGTATTTT. Protein product: CASSQEQGPTDTQYF.

A few counts support this clonotype. The chain uses TRBV9 and TRBJ2-3; D is ambiguous. V lost 0 bases to trimming and J lost 0 bases, with 14 bases between them. Germline-derived CDR1 and CDR2 are SGDLS and YYNGEE. This CDR3 comprises 17 residues. CDR3 nucleotide sequence: TGTGCCAGCAGCGTAGCGGCGCGGCCCCCAAGCACAGATACGCAGTATTTT. Encoded protein: CASSVAARPPSTDTQYF.

The V and J genes are TRBV6-6 and TRBJ1-1; D is unresolved. The CDR3 loop spans 10 amino acids. The V end was cut by 2 bases, the J end by 8 bases, with 3 bases between. CDR1 and CDR2 from the germline V gene are MNHNY and SVGAGI (reference sequence). The CDR3 coding sequence is TGTGCCAGCAGTTACGGAGAAGCTTTCTTT. It encodes CASSYGEAFF.

This clonotype was detected only a few times. The V gene is TRBV5-4, the J gene TRBJ2-3; D unresolved. The CDR3 is 15 residues long. Germline lookup yields CDR1 SGHNT and CDR2 YYREEE (reference sequence). The germline V and J ends were trimmed by 1 base and 2 bases, with 11 bases remaining between them. The CDR3 DNA is TGTGCCAGCAGCTTGATGCGACGGTCCACAGATACGCAGTATTTT. This translates into CASSLMRRSTDTQYF.

As regards this clonotype: One end of the junction varies from germline; a read error may be responsible. This chain connects TRBV7-8 to TRBJ2-1; TRBD2 matches at 9 bases. Looked up from germline, CDR1 is SGHVS and CDR2 is FQNEAQ. CDR3 length equals 15 residues. The CDR3 DNA is TGTGTCAGCAGCCTAGAGGCGGGGGGGCGATCTGAGCAGTTCTTC. Amino acid sequence: CVSSLEAGGRSEQFF. Variable domain in full (rest from reference TRBV7-8 and TRBJ2-1): GAGVSQSPRYKVAKRGQDVALRCDPISGHVSLFWYQQALGQGPEFLTYFQNEAQLDKSGLPSDRFFAERPEGSVSTLKIQRTQQEDSAVYLCVSSLEAGGRSEQFFGPGTRLTVL.